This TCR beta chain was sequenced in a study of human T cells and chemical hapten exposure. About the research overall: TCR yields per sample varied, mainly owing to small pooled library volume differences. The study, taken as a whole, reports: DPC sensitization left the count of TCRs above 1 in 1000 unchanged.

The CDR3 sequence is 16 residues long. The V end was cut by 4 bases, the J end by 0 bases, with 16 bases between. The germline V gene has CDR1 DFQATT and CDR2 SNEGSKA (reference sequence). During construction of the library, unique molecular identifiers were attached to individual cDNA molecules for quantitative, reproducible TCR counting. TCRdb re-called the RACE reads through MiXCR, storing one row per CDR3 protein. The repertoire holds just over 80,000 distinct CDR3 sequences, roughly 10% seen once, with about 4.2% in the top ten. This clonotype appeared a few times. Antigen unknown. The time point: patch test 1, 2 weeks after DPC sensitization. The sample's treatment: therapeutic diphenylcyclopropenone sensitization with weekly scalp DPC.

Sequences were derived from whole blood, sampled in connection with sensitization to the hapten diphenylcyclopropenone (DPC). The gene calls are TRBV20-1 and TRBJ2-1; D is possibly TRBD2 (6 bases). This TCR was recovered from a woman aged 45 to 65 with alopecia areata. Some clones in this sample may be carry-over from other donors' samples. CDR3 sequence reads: CSATPPLASSYNEQFF. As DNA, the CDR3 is TGCAGTGCTACACCCCCGCTAGCGAGCTCCTACAATGAGCAGTTCTTC.